This TCR beta chain is from a study of blood T cell repertoires in COVID-19. Study summary: The cDNA or gDNA used as material had been derived from T cells, B-cell-depleted T cells, or PBMCs.

Participant-reported clinical history was the basis for cohort assignment. Trimming removed 1 base from V and 4 bases from J, with 16 bases in between. From germline, CDR1 is LGHDT and CDR2 YNNKEL (reference sequence). The CDR3 runs to 16 residues. Original processing notes: Amplification of reference gene primers was used by the study to estimate nucleated cell counts. Only in-frame clones appear in the TCRdb table, and some are missing; sequencing was by immunoSEQ multiplex PCR. The D gene and trimming were derived from the DNA, and the V and J assignments and clone size from that table. Of approximately 270,000 clones listed, approximately 83% are singletons.

The sequence came from a woman aged 25 to 45 who had recovered from COVID-19. The chain combines TRBV3-1 (or the pseudogene TRBV3-2) with TRBJ1-2, with D possibly TRBD1 on 5 matching bases. The sequencing input was PBMCs or T cells enriched from blood (not recorded which). The CDR3 is CASSQVDGGVSYGYTF. The DNA of the CDR3 is TGTGCCAGCAGCCAAGTGGACGGGGGAGTGAGCTATGGCTACACCTTC.